The 25 T cell receptor beta chains presented below share a single source sample, sequenced in a study of T cells in Graves' hyperthyroidism and ophthalmopathy. Amplification targeted TCR beta CDR3 regions from RNA transcripts. A set of HTBI primers served as the primers for a first-round RT-PCR of the TCR CDR3. Via MiXCR, TCRdb re-called the multiplex PCR reads, giving one row per CDR3 protein. The repertoire includes about 380,000 distinct CDR3 sequences, 13% of them detected once, and around 20% sits in the top ten. Material for sequencing was blood. Receptors originate from a man in his thirties or forties with Graves' hyperthyroidism that later progressed to Graves' ophthalmopathy.

This clonotype was counted many times. The junction does not match germline at one end; this may be a read error. The chain links TRBV12-3 or TRBV12-4 to TRBJ1-1; no definite D call. The CDR3 extends over 12 amino acids. Here the CDR3 DNA reads TGTGCCAGCACTTTAGGGAGCACTGAAGCTTTCTTT. Encoded protein: CASTLGSTEAFF.

The chain has TRBV7-3 and TRBJ2-1; 9 bases agree with TRBD1. Germline CDR1 is SGHTA and CDR2 is FQGTGA. The CDR3 is made up of 16 amino acids. Trimming took 3 bases from V and 2 from J; bases not matched to a gene: 5. CDR3 protein: CASSFSGTGTYNEQFF. The CDR3 DNA reads TGTGCCAGCAGCTTCTCCGGGACAGGGACCTACAATGAGCAGTTCTTC.

The rearrangement links TRBV5-6 to TRBJ1-2; 9 bases fit TRBD1. Unmatched junction bases numbered 8, after V lost 3 bases and J lost 8 bases. This CDR3 has 14 amino acids. Germline assignment: CDR1 SGHDT and CDR2 YYEEEE. The CDR3: CASSSGQGMTGYTF. As DNA, the CDR3 is TGTGCCAGCAGCTCGGGACAGGGAATGACAGGCTACACCTTC.

This clonotype has ten or more counts. The rearrangement links TRBV30 to TRBJ1-5; D ambiguous. Germline CDR1 is GTSNPN and CDR2 is SVGIG (reference sequence). The CDR3 has 13 residues. The germline V and J ends were trimmed by 0 bases and 4 bases, with 7 bases remaining between them. Here the CDR3 reads CAWSVRVNQPQHF. The CDR3 DNA reads as TGTGCCTGGAGTGTAAGAGTGAATCAGCCCCAGCATTTT.

This clonotype has more than one count but fewer than ten. V usage is TRBV7-9 and J usage is TRBJ2-3; D call uncertain. CDR3 size: 14 residues. Per the germline V gene, CDR1 is SEHNR and CDR2 is FQNEAQ (reference sequence). V was trimmed by 7 bases and J by 0 bases, leaving 11 bases between them. This CDR3 reads CASNGGVSTDTQYF. The CDR3 DNA follows: TGTGCCAGCAACGGTGGGGTAAGCACAGATACGCAGTATTTT.

A word on this clonotype: A much larger clone is a single base away; this may be a read error. The J gene is TRBJ2-3, the V gene TRBV12-3 or TRBV12-4, with TRBD2 matching 8 bases. The CDR3 has 16 residues. The V gene end was trimmed by 5 bases and the J gene end by 5 bases; junction bases not matched to a gene: 12. CDR3: CASSLLFGGGRDTQYF. CDR3 bases: TGTGCCAGCAGTCTCTTATTCGGGGGGGGCCGAGATACGCAGTATTTT.

This clonotype has a count of ten or more. This chain connects TRBV7-3 to TRBJ2-3, with TRBD1 matching over 10 bases. The V and J ends lost 5 bases and 2 bases, in that order; junction bases with no gene match: 13. The CDR3 is 18 amino acids. Germline CDR1 is SGHTA and CDR2 is FQGTGA. Here the CDR3 DNA reads TGTGCCAGCAGCCTATTCCAAGATGGGACAGGGGACACAGATACGCAGTATTTT. Residues: CASSLFQDGTGDTDTQYF.

This clonotype has only a few counts. The chain links TRBV3-1 to TRBJ2-1; TRBD1 matches at 7 bases. V dropped 3 bases and J dropped 4; count of bases not matched to a gene: 6. The CDR3 spans 15 residues. Germline lookup yields CDR1 LGHDT and CDR2 YNNKEL (reference sequence). The CDR3 coding sequence is TGTGCCAGCAGCCAGCACCGGGACAGTTACAATGAGCAGTTCTTC. Translating it yields CASSQHRDSYNEQFF.

This clonotype turned up a few times. The chain employs TRBV5-6 and TRBJ2-7, with a possible D match to TRBD2 (5 bases). Per the germline V gene, CDR1 is SGHDT and CDR2 is YYEEEE. CDR3 length equals 14 residues. V was pared by 3 bases and J by 0 bases, with 10 bases between. The CDR3 spells CASSSTTASYEQYF. In DNA, the CDR3 is TGTGCCAGCAGCTCGACTACTGCCTCCTACGAGCAGTACTTC.

This clonotype was counted many times. CDR3 in DNA: TGTGCCAGCAGTGAAGGGAAGGGAATCGATAATTCACCCCTCCACTTT. Translation: CASSEGKGIDNSPLHF. The chain links TRBV6-1 to TRBJ1-6; D ambiguous. V lost 1 base to trimming and J lost 5 bases, with 12 bases between them. The CDR3 has 16 amino acids. Germline lookup yields CDR1 MNHNS and CDR2 SASEGT.

This clonotype was seen more than once but under ten times. The chain links TRBV5-1 to TRBJ1-4; possible D gene TRBD1, 5 bases. Trimming took off 5 bases at V and 0 bases at J, with 11 bases between the two ends. The germline V gene has CDR1 SGHRS and CDR2 YFSETQ. This CDR3 is built from 15 residues. The DNA for the CDR3 is TGCGCCAGCAGGAGGGGAGATGCAACTAATGAAAAACTGTTTTTT. Translation: CASRRGDATNEKLFF.

With regard to this clonotype: A much bigger clone sits one base away, suggesting this may be a read error. The J gene is TRBJ1-5, the V gene TRBV2; no reliable D call. Germline CDR1 reads SNHLY; CDR2 reads FYNNEI. The CDR3 runs 14 residues. In DNA, the CDR3 is TGTGTCAGCAGTGAAGGGCCCGGAGATCAGCCCCAGCATTTT. Its protein is CVSSEGPGDQPQHF.

Many counts were recorded for this clonotype. The V gene is TRBV28, the J gene TRBJ1-2; D is possibly TRBD1 (5 bases). Germline V lookup: CDR1 MDHEN, CDR2 SYDVKM. CDR3 size: 14 residues. Trimming took off 6 bases at V and 3 bases at J, with 14 bases between the two ends. CDR3 sequence: CASSLRGGYYGYTF. Written as DNA, the CDR3 is TGTGCCAGCAGCCTCCGTGGGGGTTACTATGGCTACACCTTC.

This chain joins TRBV18 and TRBJ2-3, with a tentative D call TRBD2 (6 bases). V lost 0 bases and J 3 bases, leaving 10 bases between the germline ends. CDR3 length equals 15 residues. CDR1 KGHSH and CDR2 LQKENI come from the germline V gene. The CDR3 sequence: CASSPPGLTTDTQYF. The DNA for the CDR3 is TGTGCCAGCTCACCACCGGGACTGACGACAGATACGCAGTATTTT. Combining the CDR3 with reference TRBV18 and TRBJ2-3 gives the whole variable domain NAGVMQNPRHLVRRRGQEARLRCSPMKGHSHVYWYRQLPEEGLKFMVYLQKENIIDESGMPKERFSAEFPKEGPSILRIQQVVRGDSAAYFCASSPPGLTTDTQYFGPGTRLTVL.

This clonotype was detected ten times or more. The chain carries TRBV6-6 and TRBJ1-2; possible D gene TRBD1, 5 bases. From germline, CDR1 is MNHNY and CDR2 SVGAGI (reference sequence). The CDR3 length is 15 residues. The V gene lost 0 bases and the J gene lost 4 bases, with 12 bases spanning the gap. The CDR3: CASSYSMEGLYGYTF. CDR3 in DNA: TGTGCCAGCAGTTACTCGATGGAGGGACTCTATGGCTACACCTTC.

In this sample, this clonotype turned up a few times. The gene calls are TRBV6-5 and TRBJ2-2; D not resolved. Germline CDR1 is MNHEY and CDR2 is SVGAGI. The CDR3 sequence is 13 residues long. Trimming removed 0 bases from V and 8 bases from J, with 7 bases in between. CDR3 in amino acids: CASSYSKPGELFF. CDR3 coding DNA: TGTGCCAGCAGTTACTCGAAACCGGGGGAGCTGTTTTTT.

This chain connects TRBV4-1 to TRBJ2-3, with TRBD2 matching over 8 bases. V shed 0 bases, J shed 2 bases, and the junction held 7 bases outside the gene matches. Per germline, CDR1 MGHRA and CDR2 YSYEKL. The CDR3 has 17 residues. CDR3 nucleotide sequence: TGCGCCAGCAGCCAAGATCTGCGCGGGGGGCCCACAGATACGCAGTATTTT. It translates to CASSQDLRGGPTDTQYF.

This clonotype was picked up many times. This chain connects TRBV3-1 to TRBJ2-3; 8 bases map to TRBD2. The CDR3 consists of 15 residues. V dropped 0 bases and J dropped 4; count of bases not matched to a gene: 3. CDR1 is LGHDT, CDR2 YNNKEL, per germline (reference sequence). CDR3 DNA: TGTGCCAGCAGCCAAGATGCGGGGGGCTCAGATACGCAGTATTTT. Protein product: CASSQDAGGSDTQYF.

This clonotype has a count of ten or more. J is TRBJ2-2 and V is TRBV7-3; 8 nucleotides line up with TRBD1. CDR1 and CDR2 from the germline V gene are SGHTA and FQGTGA. This CDR3 contains 15 residues. V gave up 5 bases and J gave up 4 bases; unmatched junction bases: 6. The CDR3 sequence: CASSPQGAVTGELFF. The CDR3 nucleotides are TGTGCCAGCAGCCCTCAGGGGGCAGTCACCGGGGAGCTGTTTTTT.

The V gene is TRBV6-1, the J gene TRBJ2-1, with D uncertain. The CDR3 contains 15 residues. V was cut by 5 bases and J by 4 bases, with 15 bases left in between. Germline lookup yields CDR1 MNHNS and CDR2 SASEGT. This CDR3 reads CASSRSDGAYNEQFF. The CDR3 region has the DNA TGTGCCAGCAGTCGGTCGGACGGAGCTTACAATGAGCAGTTCTTC.

This clonotype occurred a few times. This chain uses TRBV6-1 with TRBJ2-1, with D possibly being TRBD2 (6 bases). The CDR3 runs 14 residues. V was clipped by 10 bases and J by 4 bases, with 17 bases between them. CDR1 is MNHNS, CDR2 SASEGT, per germline. CDR3 nucleotides: TGTGCCACCCTTGGGCAGGGAGGATACAATGAGCAGTTCTTC. It yields the protein CATLGQGGYNEQFF.

This clonotype was seen at least ten times. The genes are TRBV7-8 and TRBJ2-6; TRBD1 might be the D (5 bases). The V gene's germline CDR1 is SGHVS and CDR2 FQNEAQ. The CDR3 consists of 17 residues. V shed 5 bases and J shed 2 bases, with 16 bases lying between them. As DNA, the CDR3 is TGTGCCAGCAGCGGGGATAGGAGCAGGGCTGGGGCCAACGTCCTGACTTTC. The encoded protein is CASSGDRSRAGANVLTF.

This clonotype was detected ten times or more. The rearrangement uses TRBV6-1 and TRBJ2-7; a possible D gene is TRBD1 (6 bases). Looked up from germline, CDR1 is MNHNS and CDR2 is SASEGT. Trimming took off 7 bases at V and 6 bases at J, with 13 bases between the two ends. The CDR3 runs 12 residues. The CDR3 is CASKIQGSEQYF. DNA for the CDR3: TGTGCCAGCAAAATACAGGGCTCCGAGCAGTACTTC.

The rearrangement joins TRBV5-1 to TRBJ2-1; 8 nucleotides agree with TRBD1. This CDR3 is 13 amino acids long. V shed 7 bases and J 7 bases; nucleotides not matched to a gene: 7. Germline V gene data show CDR1 as SGHRS and CDR2 as YFSETQ. The chain's CDR3 is CASGQGAMNEQFF. Here the CDR3 DNA reads TGCGCCAGCGGGCAGGGGGCAATGAATGAGCAGTTCTTC. Variable domain in full (rest from reference TRBV5-1 and TRBJ2-1): KAGVTQTPRYLIKTRGQQVTLSCSPISGHRSVSWYQQTPGQGLQFLFEYFSETQRNKGNFPGRFSGRQFSNSRSEMNVSTLELGDSALYLCASGQGAMNEQFFGPGTRLTVL.

This clonotype has a count of ten or more. The chain links TRBV25-1 to TRBJ1-1, with unresolved D. Germline lookup yields CDR1 MGHDK and CDR2 SYGVNS. There are 11 residues in the CDR3. Between the trimmed V and J ends, which lost 2 bases and 6 bases, there was a span of 4 bases. CDR3 protein: CASSEGSEAFF. The CDR3 DNA is TGTGCCAGCAGTGAAGGGTCTGAAGCTTTCTTT. The whole variable domain, filled in from reference TRBV25-1 and TRBJ1-1, reads EADIYQTPRYLVIGTGKKITLECSQTMGHDKMYWYQQDPGMELHLIHYSYGVNSTEKGDLSSESTVSRIRTEHFPLTLESARPSHTSQYLCASSEGSEAFFGQGTRLTVV.